What follows are 21 T cell receptor beta chains derived from one specimen sequenced in a study of T cells after yellow fever vaccination. TCRdb called the 5' RACE reads again in MiXCR, with one record for every CDR3 protein. The table has 300,000 to 400,000 distinct CDR3 sequences, about 4% seen once. Material: PBMCs, obtained 5 days after the yellow fever booster vaccination. Source of these receptors: a man younger than 35 who received the YFV17D yellow fever vaccine.

The J gene is TRBJ2-1, the V gene TRBV7-2; perhaps D is TRBD1 or TRBD2 (5 bases each). This CDR3 is 15 amino acids long. Germline CDR1 and CDR2: SGHTA and FQGNSA. Trimming shortened V by 5 bases and J by 7 bases, and 18 bases separated the two germline ends. The CDR3 here is CASSTPIGTANEQFF. In DNA, the CDR3 is TGTGCCAGCAGCACCCCGATCGGGACCGCGAATGAGCAGTTCTTC.

This clonotype was detected only a few times. The chain has TRBV7-8 and TRBJ1-1; D unclear. This CDR3 has 16 amino acids. Trimming removed 0 bases at V and 1 base at J, with 12 bases between. The germline V gene encodes CDR1 SGHVS and CDR2 FQNEAQ. Here the CDR3 reads CASSLAGYTQNTEAFF. CDR3 nucleotide sequence: TGTGCCAGCAGCTTAGCCGGTTACACTCAGAACACTGAAGCTTTCTTT.

This clonotype was picked up a small number of times. The chain is built from TRBV7-8 and TRBJ2-5; D remains unclear. Trimming took off 5 bases at V and 5 bases at J, with 15 bases between the two ends. In germline, CDR1 is SGHVS, CDR2 FQNEAQ. The CDR3 length is 14 residues. The CDR3 coding sequence is TGTGCCAGCAGCCGCCTCACGAGCGCCGAGACCCAGTACTTC. Its protein is CASSRLTSAETQYF.

This clonotype was seen at least ten times. The chain has TRBV4-2 and TRBJ2-1, with D hard to call. V gave up 1 base and J gave up 11 bases, with 12 bases separating them. Germline CDR1 LGHNA, CDR2 YNFKEQ. This CDR3 region has 13 residues. The CDR3 sequence: CASSQVEWEKQFF. The CDR3, as DNA: TGTGCCAGCAGCCAAGTTGAGTGGGAAAAGCAGTTCTTC.

The table lists this clonotype with many counts. The chain couples TRBV19 to TRBJ1-5, with D unclear. This CDR3 has 13 amino acids. From germline, CDR1 is LNHDA and CDR2 SQIVND (reference sequence). V shed 1 base and J shed 4 bases, with 5 bases lying between them. In DNA form, the CDR3 reads TGTGCCAGTAGTATAGGAGGTAATCAGCCCCAGCATTTT. Residues: CASSIGGNQPQHF.

This clonotype was seen at least ten times. The rearrangement links TRBV28 to TRBJ2-1; D gene unclear. The germline V and J ends were trimmed by 7 bases and 5 bases, with 9 bases remaining between them. The CDR3 extends over 12 amino acids. Germline CDR1 reads MDHEN; CDR2 reads SYDVKM. The CDR3 coding sequence is TGTGCCAGCATGTGGGGAAACAATGAGCAGTTCTTC. Translated: CASMWGNNEQFF.

This clonotype appeared many times. The V gene is TRBV7-2, the J gene TRBJ2-1; a possible D gene is TRBD2 (6 bases). From germline, CDR1 is SGHTA and CDR2 FQGNSA. This CDR3 contains 15 residues. Trimming took off 5 bases at V and 4 bases at J, with 15 bases between the two ends. The CDR3 region is CASSRDFSPYNEQFF. Written as DNA, the CDR3 is TGTGCCAGCAGCCGGGACTTCTCGCCTTACAATGAGCAGTTCTTC.

In this sample, this clonotype turned up a few times. The gene calls are TRBV7-9 and TRBJ2-1; the D call may be TRBD1 or TRBD2 (6 bases each). Germline V lookup: CDR1 SEHNR, CDR2 FQNEAQ (reference sequence). V shed 4 bases and J shed 10 bases, with 20 bases lying between them. The CDR3 is 15 amino acids. CDR3 region: CASSSRGGGPREQFF. CDR3 in DNA: TGTGCCAGCAGCTCACGAGGGGGAGGCCCCAGAGAGCAGTTCTTC.

As for this clonotype: The junction differs from germline at one of its ends, possibly a read error. The chain recombines TRBV6-4 with TRBJ2-1, with 7 bases that match TRBD1. The CDR3 consists of 13 residues. Germline CDR1 and CDR2: MRHNA and SNTAGT. The DNA of the CDR3 is TGTGCTAGCAGTGACTCGGACAGGAATGAGCGGTTCTTC. As protein: CASSDSDRNERFF.

The genes are TRBV5-4 and TRBJ2-3; no clear D gene. The ends were cut back, 3 bases at V and 4 bases at J, with 12 bases in the middle. The CDR3 is 14 residues long. Germline assignment: CDR1 SGHNT and CDR2 YYREEE (reference sequence). The CDR3 region has the DNA TGTGCCAGCAGCTCCGGCCCAACCGCAGATACGCAGTATTTT. Its protein is CASSSGPTADTQYF.

This clonotype was counted a few times. The chain combines TRBV5-6 with TRBJ2-5; D uncertain. The CDR3 covers 14 residues. Trimming removed 1 base at V and 4 bases at J, with 11 bases between. The germline gives CDR1 SGHDT, CDR2 YYEEEE. The CDR3 DNA follows: TGTGCCAGCAGCTTGTGGCTATTGGGAGAGACCCAGTACTTC. Translating gives CASSLWLLGETQYF.

The V and J genes are TRBV7-3 and TRBJ2-5; D remains unclear. Looked up from germline, CDR1 is SGHTA and CDR2 is FQGTGA. This CDR3 contains 13 residues. Trimming removed 1 base at V and 7 bases at J, with 10 bases between. The chain's CDR3 is CASSLSLRGTQYF. For the CDR3, the DNA is TGTGCCAGCAGCTTAAGTCTGCGAGGGACCCAGTACTTC. Using reference TRBV7-3 and TRBJ2-5 for the parts outside the CDR3, the full variable domain is GAGVSQTPSNKVTEKGKYVELRCDPISGHTALYWYRQSLGQGPEFLIYFQGTGAADDSGLPNDRFFAVRPEGSVSTLKIQRTERGDSAVYLCASSLSLRGTQYFGPGTRLLVL.

This chain links TRBV24-1 with TRBJ2-1; 7 positions match TRBD2. The V and J ends lost 4 bases and 3 bases, in that order; junction bases with no gene match: 5. Per germline, CDR1 KGHDR and CDR2 SFDVKD. This CDR3 is built from 15 residues. CDR3 DNA: TGTGCCACCAGTGAAGCGGGGTCATTCTACAATGAGCAGTTCTTC. Translated, it gives CATSEAGSFYNEQFF.

This clonotype has ten or more counts. The V and J genes are TRBV15 and TRBJ2-5; D gene uncertain. Germline CDR1 reads LNHNV; CDR2 reads YYDKDF (reference sequence). V shed 3 bases and J shed 5 bases, with 16 bases lying between them. This CDR3 contains 15 residues. The CDR3 sequence is CATSSVGPSRETQYF. The CDR3 DNA sequence: TGTGCCACCAGCAGTGTTGGTCCCTCCCGTGAGACCCAGTACTTC.

This clonotype was counted only a few times. The V and J genes are TRBV5-1 and TRBJ1-1; D is ambiguous. The CDR3 runs to 12 residues. V lost 4 bases and J lost 7, with 11 bases in between. In germline, CDR1 is SGHRS, CDR2 YFSETQ. CDR3 coding DNA: TGCGCCAGCAGCCAACGTCAGGATGAAGCTTTCTTT. It yields the protein CASSQRQDEAFF.

The chain uses TRBV29-1 and TRBJ2-3; D call uncertain. This CDR3 is 13 amino acids long. The germline V gene has CDR1 SQVTM and CDR2 ANQGSEA. V lost 1 base to trimming and J lost 4 bases, with 9 bases between them. The CDR3 loop is CSVEGRWADTQYF. CDR3 sequence (DNA): TGCAGCGTTGAAGGGAGATGGGCAGATACGCAGTATTTT.

This clonotype came up a few times. V and J are TRBV4-1 and TRBJ2-3, with D possibly being TRBD1 or TRBD2 (5 bases each). Deletions cut 6 bases from V and 2 bases from J, with 9 bases between. CDR3 size: 13 residues. In germline, CDR1 is MGHRA, CDR2 YSYEKL. The CDR3 loop reads CASRRDVTDTQYF. The CDR3 region has the DNA TGCGCCAGCAGACGGGACGTCACAGATACGCAGTATTTT.

The sample holds a few counts of this clonotype. The chain couples TRBV12-3 or TRBV12-4 to TRBJ2-7; D is unclear. V was clipped by 7 bases and J by 2 bases, with 15 bases between them. This CDR3 has 14 amino acids. The chain's CDR3 is CASIPGPRTYEQYF. The CDR3 nucleotides are TGTGCCAGCATCCCCGGACCCAGAACCTACGAGCAGTACTTC.

The V and J genes are TRBV27 and TRBJ2-5; the match to TRBD2 covers 7 bases. With V trimmed by 6 bases and J by 5 bases, 6 bases remained unmatched. The germline V gene encodes CDR1 MNHEY and CDR2 SMNVEV (reference sequence). This CDR3 has 13 residues. As DNA, the CDR3 is TGTGCCAGCAGAGTTGGGGGGGGGGAGACCCAGTACTTC. This encodes CASRVGGGETQYF.

This clonotype occurred many times. V is TRBV5-1 and J is TRBJ1-1; possibly TRBD1 for D (6 bases). Germline V lookup: CDR1 SGHRS, CDR2 YFSETQ. This CDR3 region has 17 residues. Trimming took 0 bases from V and 5 from J, leaving 20 bases between them. The CDR3 coding sequence is TGCGCCAGCAGCTTGGGAGGGACACAGGGTGGAGGGACTGAAGCTTTCTTT. Translated: CASSLGGTQGGGTEAFF.

This clonotype was seen more than once but under ten times. The chain uses TRBV5-4 and TRBJ2-3; possible D gene TRBD1, 5 bases. V lost 4 bases and J 2 bases, leaving 11 bases between the germline ends. This CDR3 has 14 residues. Germline V gene data show CDR1 as SGHNT and CDR2 as YYREEE (reference sequence). The CDR3: CASSPLQATDTQYF. The DNA of the CDR3 is TGTGCCAGCAGCCCCCTACAGGCCACAGATACGCAGTATTTT.